The rows below give T cell receptor beta chains drawn from one sample of a study of graft-versus-host responses after intestinal transplantation. Their antigens are not known. Profiling relied on immunoSEQ multiplex PCR, and the TCRdb table lists in-frame clones only, not all of them. The sample has 55,000 to 75,000 clones, about 80% seen once. The sample here was unstimulated CD4+ T cells sorted from spleen or lymph node cells, taken before transplant. The receptors originated from a human donor who was the organ donor for an intestinal transplant. Both conserved end residues are part of each CDR3. A D gene is named only where the DNA matches it firmly. Rows give clone size only sometimes, using once, few, many, or a class for an expanded clone.

J gene,V gene,D gene,clone size,CDR3 protein,CDR3 DNA
TRBJ1-5,TRBV7-8,TRBD1,.,CASSQGQGPNQPQHF,TGTGCCAGCAGCCAAGGACAGGGGCCTAATCAGCCCCAGCATTTT
TRBJ2-4,TRBV2,TRBD2,few,CASSEARGGKNIQYF,TGTGCCAGCAGTGAAGCGCGGGGGGGCAAAAACATTCAGTACTTC
TRBJ1-1,TRBV27,.,.,CASSAAQGRTEAFF,TGTGCCAGCAGTGCCGCCCAGGGGCGGACTGAAGCTTTCTTT
TRBJ1-1,TRBV5-1,TRBD1,.,CASSQSGQMNTEAFF,TGCGCCAGCAGCCAGTCGGGACAGATGAACACTGAAGCTTTCTTT
TRBJ2-2,TRBV27,.,.,CASSLRGTNTGELFF,TGTGCCAGCAGTTTACGCGGGACGAACACCGGGGAGCTGTTTTTT
TRBJ1-2,TRBV7-9,TRBD1,.,CASSPRGPQTGEGYTF,TGTGCCAGCAGCCCCCGAGGCCCCCAGACAGGGGAAGGCTACACCTTC
TRBJ2-1,TRBV7-2,.,.,CASSSPIPGLSSYNEQFF,TGTGCCAGCAGCTCACCTATTCCGGGACTCAGCTCCTACAATGAGCAGTTCTTC
TRBJ1-2,TRBV7-3,.,few,CASSKQGLDGYTF,TGTGCCAGCAGCAAACAGGGTTTGGATGGCTACACCTTC
TRBJ2-5,TRBV28,.,once,CASSQSRAQETQYF,TGTGCCAGCAGCCAATCCAGGGCTCAAGAGACCCAGTACTTC
TRBJ1-1,TRBV30,.,.,CAWSVWQGTPDTEAFF,TGTGCCTGGAGTGTATGGCAGGGGACCCCTGACACTGAAGCTTTCTTT
TRBJ1-1,TRBV4-1,TRBD1,.,CASSQWDRGPAEAFF,TGCGCCAGCAGCCAGTGGGACAGGGGGCCCGCCGAAGCTTTCTTT
TRBJ1-2,TRBV18,TRBD1,.,CASSPEAGGNYGYTF,TGTGCCAGCTCACCTGAGGCAGGGGGTAACTATGGCTACACCTTC
TRBJ2-5,TRBV25-1,.,.,CASSAPSWGRETQYF,TGTGCCAGCAGTGCCCCCTCATGGGGGCGAGAGACCCAGTACTTC
TRBJ1-2,TRBV7-9,TRBD1,.,CASSSAGGYGYTF,TGTGCCAGCAGCTCGGCAGGGGGATATGGCTACACCTTC
TRBJ2-2,TRBV28,.,.,CASSLVALNTGELFF,TGTGCCAGCAGTTTGGTGGCTCTGAACACCGGGGAGCTGTTTTTT
TRBJ1-2,TRBV19,.,.,CASSAGFDNYGYTF,TGTGCCAGTAGTGCCGGTTTTGATAACTATGGCTACACCTTC
TRBJ1-4,TRBV6-6,TRBD1,.,CASGLVPGQNNEKLFF,TGTGCCAGCGGTCTTGTTCCGGGACAGAATAATGAAAAACTGTTTTTT
TRBJ2-3,TRBV27,TRBD2,.,CASSLLLAGPHTQYF,TGTGCCAGCAGTTTATTACTAGCGGGGCCCCATACGCAGTATTTT
TRBJ2-5,TRBV11-2,.,.,CASSLAAGRQETQYF,TGTGCCAGCAGCTTAGCGGCAGGGCGTCAAGAGACCCAGTACTTC
TRBJ1-4,TRBV19,TRBD1,.,CASSTTGGDEKLFF,TGTGCCAGTAGTACGACAGGGGGCGATGAAAAACTGTTTTTT
TRBJ1-1,TRBV5-1,.,.,CASSQSGKWNTEAFF,TGCGCCAGCAGTCAATCAGGGAAATGGAACACTGAAGCTTTCTTT
TRBJ1-4,TRBV9,TRBD1,.,CASSATLSRQDREVWTGEKLFF,TGTGCCAGCAGCGCTACCTTGTCTCGGCAGGACAGGGAAGTTTGGACCGGTGAAAAACTGTTTTTT
TRBJ2-5,TRBV5-6,.,.,CASSSRGETQYF,TGTGCCAGCAGCAGCAGGGGAGAGACCCAGTACTTC
TRBJ1-1,TRBV6-5,TRBD1,.,CASTGGHEAFF,TGTGCCAGCACAGGGGGCCATGAAGCTTTCTTT
TRBJ2-1,TRBV6-6,.,.,CASTTGSTHYNEQFF,TGTGCCAGCACCACGGGGTCGACCCACTACAATGAGCAGTTCTTC
TRBJ2-5,TRBV12-5,.,.,CASGLVLPTQETQYF,TGTGCTAGTGGTTTGGTACTGCCTACGCAAGAGACCCAGTACTTC
TRBJ1-1,TRBV19,TRBD1,few,CASSLKQGRTEAFF,TGTGCCAGTAGTCTCAAACAGGGGAGGACTGAAGCTTTCTTT
TRBJ2-1,TRBV7-2,TRBD2,once,CASSLPSGRGGYYNEQFF,TGTGCCAGCAGCTTACCTAGCGGCCGGGGGGGATACTACAATGAGCAGTTCTTC
TRBJ2-1,TRBV6-5,TRBD1,.,CASRVQGTGVNEQFF,TGTGCCAGCAGGGTGCAGGGGACAGGTGTCAATGAGCAGTTCTTC
TRBJ1-3,TRBV10-3,TRBD1,.,CAISDRQGLNTIYF,TGTGCCATCAGTGACCGACAGGGTTTGAACACCATATATTTT
TRBJ2-2,TRBV11-3,.,.,CASSRGRNTGELFF,TGTGCCAGCAGCCGAGGGAGGAACACCGGGGAGCTGTTTTTT
TRBJ1-1,TRBV6-1,TRBD1,.,CASSSDRDTEAFF,TGTGCCAGCAGTTCGGACAGGGACACTGAAGCTTTCTTT
TRBJ2-1,TRBV5-8,TRBD2,.,CASGTSSANEQFF,TGTGCCAGCGGGACTAGCAGCGCGAATGAGCAGTTCTTC
TRBJ2-2,TRBV6-4,TRBD1,.,CASSEQGAGSTGELFF,TGTGCCAGCAGTGAACAGGGGGCAGGGTCCACCGGGGAGCTGTTTTTT
TRBJ2-2,TRBV6-6,TRBD1,.,CASTESGTGTTGELFF,TGTGCCAGTACGGAATCCGGGACAGGGACCACCGGGGAGCTGTTTTTT
TRBJ2-2,TRBV5-1,.,.,CASSLNSRAGELFF,TGCGCCAGCAGCTTGAACTCCCGCGCCGGGGAGCTGTTTTTT
TRBJ1-2,TRBV10-3,.,.,CAIRAGQFVEGYTF,TGTGCCATCAGAGCTGGACAGTTCGTGGAAGGCTACACCTTC
TRBJ1-6,TRBV7-9,TRBD1,.,CASTLGTDSNSPLHF,TGTGCCAGCACCCTAGGGACAGACAGCAATTCACCCCTCCACTTT
TRBJ1-2,TRBV6-1,.,.,CASSEAKQASLYGYTF,TGTGCCAGCAGTGAAGCAAAACAAGCTAGTCTCTATGGCTACACCTTC
TRBJ2-2,TRBV2,TRBD1,once,CASRRDRVSTGELFF,TGTGCCAGCAGGAGGGACAGGGTATCCACCGGGGAGCTGTTTTTT
TRBJ1-5,TRBV6-5,TRBD1,.,CASRQGRDQPQHF,TGTGCCAGCAGACAGGGGCGAGATCAGCCCCAGCATTTT
TRBJ1-1,TRBV5-4,TRBD1,few,CASSPDRTEAFF,TGTGCCAGCAGCCCGGACAGGACTGAAGCTTTCTTT
TRBJ2-5,TRBV5-4,TRBD2,.,CASSRAGGQETQYF,TGTGCCAGCAGCCGAGCGGGGGGGCAAGAGACCCAGTACTTC
TRBJ1-1,TRBV11-2,.,.,CASSLVEALEAFF,TGTGCCAGCAGCTTAGTCGAGGCGCTGGAAGCTTTCTTT
TRBJ2-3,TRBV6-1,TRBD1,.,CASSGVQGSTDTQYF,TGTGCCAGCAGTGGAGTACAGGGGAGCACAGATACGCAGTATTTT
TRBJ1-2,TRBV27,.,.,CASSFRGSYGYTF,TGTGCCAGCAGTTTCAGGGGCAGCTATGGCTACACCTTC
TRBJ2-5,TRBV5-1,TRBD2,.,CASSSSGETQYF,TGCGCCAGCAGCTCTAGCGGGGAGACCCAGTACTTC
TRBJ1-6,TRBV7-2,.,.,CASSFPFLPLHF,TGTGCCAGCAGCTTTCCGTTTCTACCCCTCCACTTT
TRBJ1-2,TRBV5-4,TRBD1,few,CASTRDRYGYTF,TGTGCCAGCACGCGGGACAGGTATGGCTACACCTTC
TRBJ2-5,TRBV19,TRBD2,.,CASSSPPRGGYSETQYF,TGTGCCAGTAGTTCACCCCCTCGCGGGGGTTACTCAGAGACCCAGTACTTC